A single sample is the source of the 30 T cell receptor beta chains below, sequenced in a study of CD8 T cells in ankylosing spondylitis. Study-level points and caveats: Ankylosing spondylitis blood seemed to carry a telltale TCR beta motif made of fewer than 10 highly homologous variants.

TCRdb re-derived calls from the 5' RACE reads in MiXCR, one entry per CDR3 protein. Of roughly 450,000 distinct CDR3 sequences listed, about 25% were seen once; the top ten hold under 0.9%. Their cognate antigens are unknown. The sequenced sample was blood, either unsorted or a sorted T cell fraction (not recorded which). These receptors came from a male donor with ankylosing spondylitis.

This clonotype turned up a few times. This chain uses TRBV10-3 with TRBJ2-1; D is possibly TRBD2 (5 bases). Germline V gives CDR1 ENHRY, CDR2 SYGVKD. Trimming shortened V by 8 bases and J by 8 bases, and 10 bases separated the two germline ends. The CDR3 contains 11 residues. The CDR3 coding sequence is TGTGCCATCTCCTATAGCGATGAGCAGTTCTTC. Translated, it gives CAISYSDEQFF.

V and J are TRBV5-1 and TRBJ1-2; no definite D call. From germline, CDR1 is SGHRS and CDR2 YFSETQ. The ends were cut back, 0 bases at V and 4 bases at J, with 16 bases in the middle. The CDR3 covers 16 residues. CDR3 DNA: TGCGCCAGCAGCTTGGCCGGGTCAGTTGGAGGCTATGGCTACACCTTC. Amino acid sequence: CASSLAGSVGGYGYTF.

The chain employs TRBV20-1 and TRBJ1-2; D may be TRBD1 (5 bases). The CDR3 has 13 residues. Between the trimmed V and J ends, which lost 2 bases and 7 bases, there was a span of 14 bases. CDR1 is DFQATT, CDR2 SNEGSKA, per germline (reference sequence). DNA of the CDR3: TGCAGTGCTAGATCCCGGGGCAGCCGTGGCTACACCTTC. Translating gives CSARSRGSRGYTF.

The table lists this clonotype with a few counts. The V gene is TRBV20-1, the J gene TRBJ1-2; D is possibly TRBD1 (5 bases). The ends were cut back, 3 bases at V and 1 base at J, with 9 bases in the middle. Germline CDR1 is DFQATT and CDR2 is SNEGSKA (reference sequence). The CDR3 has 13 residues. This CDR3 is CSARTAFNYGYTF. CDR3 coding DNA: TGCAGTGCTAGGACAGCATTTAACTATGGCTACACCTTC.

This clonotype showed up many times. This chain uses TRBV5-1 with TRBJ2-3; 13 positions agree with TRBD2. This CDR3 contains 16 residues. Germline lookup yields CDR1 SGHRS and CDR2 YFSETQ. The J segment lost 4 bases and the V segment lost 2 bases, leaving 4 bases of the junction unmatched. CDR3 region: CASSFGLAGEADTQYF. The CDR3 nucleotides are TGCGCCAGCAGCTTCGGACTAGCGGGAGAGGCAGATACGCAGTATTTT.

Only a few counts were recorded for this clonotype. The chain joins TRBV20-1 to TRBJ1-5; TRBD1 might be the D (5 bases). Germline lookup yields CDR1 DFQATT and CDR2 SNEGSKA (reference sequence). The CDR3 length is 18 residues. Trimming removed 0 bases at V and 2 bases at J, with 20 bases between. CDR3 amino acids: CSARDRWGGSSGNQPQHF. In DNA, the CDR3 is TGCAGTGCTAGAGATCGTTGGGGCGGGAGTTCTGGCAATCAGCCCCAGCATTTT.

The V gene is TRBV20-1, the J gene TRBJ2-1, with TRBD2 matching 7 bases. This CDR3 is 15 amino acids long. V shed 3 bases and J 4 bases; nucleotides not matched to a gene: 9. Germline CDR1 is DFQATT and CDR2 is SNEGSKA (reference sequence). CDR3 residues: CSASKGGSPYNEQFF. The CDR3 DNA reads TGCAGTGCTAGTAAAGGCGGGAGCCCGTACAATGAGCAGTTCTTC.

This clonotype was seen a single time. The chain employs TRBV10-3 and TRBJ2-2, with D possibly matching TRBD2 (6 bases). V was pared by 0 bases and J by 5 bases, with 16 bases between. This CDR3 contains 17 residues. Germline assignment: CDR1 ENHRY and CDR2 SYGVKD. CDR3 sequence reads: CAISESSLASLTGELFF. The CDR3, as DNA: TGTGCCATCAGTGAGTCGAGTCTAGCGTCGTTAACCGGGGAGCTGTTTTTT.

The J gene is TRBJ2-1, the V gene TRBV20-1; 8 bases map to TRBD1. The CDR3 totals 12 residues. Germline assignment: CDR1 DFQATT and CDR2 SNEGSKA (reference sequence). Losses at the gene ends were 6 bases for V and 8 bases for J; bases not matched to a gene: 6. The CDR3 loop reads CSAEDRVHEQFF. In DNA, the CDR3 is TGCAGTGCAGAGGACAGGGTCCATGAGCAGTTCTTC.

The chain joins TRBV11-3 to TRBJ1-2; D perhaps matches TRBD1 (6 bases). Germline V lookup: CDR1 SGHNT, CDR2 YENEEA. Deletions cut 5 bases from V and 7 bases from J, with 14 bases between. The CDR3 covers 13 residues. For the CDR3, the DNA is TGTGCCAGCAGCGAGACTGAGGGGGGTGGCTACACCTTC. Amino acid sequence: CASSETEGGGYTF.

The chain couples TRBV7-2 to TRBJ2-6, with D unresolved. Trimming stripped 1 base from V and 2 bases from J, with 6 bases between. Per germline, CDR1 SGHTA and CDR2 FQGNSA. The CDR3 consists of 15 residues. The DNA for the CDR3 is TGTGCCAGCAGCTTAGAGCAGGCTGGGGCCAACGTCCTGACTTTC. Translated: CASSLEQAGANVLTF.

This clonotype was counted many times. This CDR3 is CASSLVARLSSTDTQYF. CDR3 DNA sequence: TGTGCCAGCAGCTTAGTAGCTCGGCTATCTAGCACAGATACGCAGTATTTT. This chain uses TRBV7-9 with TRBJ2-3; D unresolved. CDR3 length: 17 residues. Looked up from germline, CDR1 is SEHNR and CDR2 is FQNEAQ (reference sequence). V lost 1 base, J lost 0 bases, and 14 bases lay in between.

The chain recombines TRBV20-1 with TRBJ1-2; D perhaps matches TRBD1 (6 bases). V was pared by 1 base and J by 2 bases, with 8 bases between. The CDR3 runs 13 residues. Germline CDR1 DFQATT, CDR2 SNEGSKA (reference sequence). CDR3 protein: CSARVRGNYGYTF. The CDR3 DNA is TGCAGTGCTAGAGTGAGGGGGAACTATGGCTACACCTTC.

This clonotype was seen a few times. The chain links TRBV7-2 to TRBJ2-1; the D is unclear. The V and J ends lost 5 bases and 9 bases respectively, with 11 bases between them. The CDR3 spans 12 residues. In germline, CDR1 is SGHTA, CDR2 FQGNSA. The CDR3 nucleotides are TGTGCCAGCAGCCGCCCGGCGAGTGAGCAGTTCTTC. Protein product: CASSRPASEQFF.

In its sample, this clonotype was seen a few times. The chain combines TRBV10-3 with TRBJ2-5; 11 bases match TRBD1. V trimming: 8 bases; J trimming: 2 bases; junction bases outside the gene matches: 7. This CDR3 has 15 residues. Per the germline V gene, CDR1 is ENHRY and CDR2 is SYGVKD. The CDR3, as DNA: TGTGCCATCGCGTCCGGGACAGGGGGTCAAGAGACCCAGTACTTC. Its protein is CAIASGTGGQETQYF.

The chain carries TRBV5-6 and TRBJ1-6; the D is unclear. This CDR3 spans 16 amino acids. The ends were cut back, 3 bases at V and 0 bases at J, with 10 bases in the middle. Per germline, CDR1 SGHDT and CDR2 YYEEEE. The CDR3 spells CASSSSGSSYNSPLHF. CDR3 nucleotides: TGTGCCAGCAGCTCATCCGGGAGCTCCTATAATTCACCCCTCCACTTT.

The CDR3 DNA sequence: TGTGCCAGCAGCTCAAGGGTCGGGACCGACAATGAGCAGTTCTTC. Translation gives CASSSRVGTDNEQFF. The chain links TRBV7-2 to TRBJ2-1; D possibly uses TRBD1 or TRBD2 (5 bases each). The CDR3 spans 15 residues. Germline loops: CDR1 SGHTA, CDR2 FQGNSA. Trimming stripped 4 bases from V and 5 bases from J, with 15 bases between.

The CDR3 DNA reads as TGCGCCAGCAGCGATGGGACAGGATCAGCCGGAAACACCATATATTTT. Its protein is CASSDGTGSAGNTIYF. The chain joins TRBV5-1 to TRBJ1-3; 8 bases match TRBD1. Germline CDR1 and CDR2: SGHRS and YFSETQ. The CDR3 has 16 residues. With 4 bases clipped from V and 4 bases from J, the junction kept 10 bases outside the gene matches.

The chain is built from TRBV5-1 and TRBJ2-7; no clear D. The CDR3 totals 12 residues. V lost 4 bases to trimming and J lost 2 bases, with 7 bases between them. In germline, CDR1 is SGHRS, CDR2 YFSETQ. The CDR3 reads CASSGGTYEQYF. CDR3 nucleotides: TGCGCCAGCAGCGGTGGGACCTACGAGCAGTACTTC.

This clonotype occurred a few times. This rearrangement joins TRBV20-1 to TRBJ1-2; maybe TRBD1 (6 bases). This CDR3 comprises 12 residues. V lost 6 bases and J 7 bases, leaving 15 bases between the germline ends. Germline assignment: CDR1 DFQATT and CDR2 SNEGSKA (reference sequence). The CDR3 region is CSALLQGGGYTF. CDR3 sequence (DNA): TGCAGTGCCCTACTACAGGGAGGTGGCTACACCTTC.

This clonotype was detected once. J is TRBJ2-1 and V is TRBV20-1, with a tentative D call TRBD1 (6 bases). Trimming took off 5 bases at V and 2 bases at J, with 13 bases between the two ends. Per the germline V gene, CDR1 is DFQATT and CDR2 is SNEGSKA (reference sequence). This CDR3 contains 14 residues. The CDR3 DNA is TGCAGTGCTCTTACAGGGAACACCTACAATGAGCAGTTCTTC. Translated: CSALTGNTYNEQFF.

V gene TRBV7-6 combines with J gene TRBJ2-1; tentative D call: TRBD2 (6 bases). Germline-derived CDR1 and CDR2 are SGHVS and FNYEAQ. Between the trimmed V and J ends, which lost 1 base and 8 bases, there was a span of 18 bases. The CDR3 is made up of 16 amino acids. CDR3 region: CASSLEGSGFRYEQFF. For the CDR3, the DNA is TGTGCCAGCAGCTTAGAGGGGAGCGGGTTTAGGTATGAGCAGTTCTTC.

This clonotype has a count of ten or more. This rearrangement joins TRBV5-1 to TRBJ2-2, with D tentatively TRBD1 or TRBD2 (5 bases each). The V and J ends lost 4 bases and 0 bases respectively, with 10 bases between them. The CDR3 contains 15 residues. The V gene's germline CDR1 is SGHRS and CDR2 YFSETQ. This chain's CDR3 is CASSPGTANTGELFF. CDR3 in DNA: TGCGCCAGCAGCCCCGGGACGGCGAACACCGGGGAGCTGTTTTTT.

The CDR3 spells CASQEPGFYSGYTF. In DNA form, the CDR3 reads TGTGCCAGCCAAGAGCCGGGGTTTTATTCGGGCTACACCTTC. V and J are TRBV12-3 or TRBV12-4 and TRBJ1-2; D is ambiguous. The CDR3 consists of 14 residues. V lost 8 bases to trimming and J lost 8 bases, with 21 bases between them.

A few counts support this clonotype. This chain connects TRBV5-1 to TRBJ1-2, with 11 bases that match TRBD1. Germline V gene sequence: CDR1 SGHRS, CDR2 YFSETQ. This CDR3 has 17 amino acids. With V trimmed by 4 bases and J by 6 bases, 14 bases remained unmatched. The CDR3 coding sequence is TGCGCCAGCAGCCCTCGGACAGGGGGCGTTTTTTCGGATGGCTACACCTTC. Its translation: CASSPRTGGVFSDGYTF. The entire variable domain, with the rest obtained from reference TRBV5-1 and TRBJ1-2, is as follows: KAGVTQTPRYLIKTRGQQVTLSCSPISGHRSVSWYQQTPGQGLQFLFEYFSETQRNKGNFPGRFSGRQFSNSRSEMNVSTLELGDSALYLCASSPRTGGVFSDGYTFGSGTRLTVV.

The rearrangement joins TRBV9 to TRBJ2-2, with TRBD2 identical over 13 bases. V gave up 2 bases and J gave up 4 bases; unmatched junction bases: 2. The CDR3 extends over 16 amino acids. Per germline, CDR1 SGDLS and CDR2 YYNGEE. The CDR3 DNA is TGTGCCAGCAGCGTTACTAGCGGGAGGGCCACCGGGGAGCTGTTTTTT. Encoded protein: CASSVTSGRATGELFF.

The CDR3: CASSLDGAGSPLHF. As DNA, the CDR3 is TGCGCCAGCAGCTTGGATGGGGCTGGATCACCCCTCCACTTT. This chain joins TRBV5-1 and TRBJ1-6; D is possibly TRBD1 (5 bases). This CDR3 is built from 14 residues. CDR1 and CDR2 (germline): SGHRS, YFSETQ. The V end was cut by 0 bases, the J end by 10 bases, with 11 bases between.

In its sample, this clonotype was seen many times. The chain recombines TRBV28 with TRBJ1-5; 9 bases are a match to TRBD1. V dropped 9 bases and J dropped 1; count of bases not matched to a gene: 7. The CDR3 contains 15 residues. Germline CDR1 MDHEN, CDR2 SYDVKM. CDR3 loop: CASKKQGASNQPQHF. The CDR3 coding sequence is TGTGCCAGTAAAAAACAGGGGGCGAGCAATCAGCCCCAGCATTTT.

The chain joins TRBV20-1 to TRBJ1-5; D is ambiguous. The CDR3 has 12 residues. CDR1 is DFQATT and CDR2 is SNEGSKA in the germline V gene (reference sequence). Between the trimmed V and J ends, which lost 3 bases and 4 bases, there was a span of 7 bases. DNA of the CDR3: TGCAGTGCTAGGGAGCCGAATCAGCCCCAGCATTTT. It yields the protein CSAREPNQPQHF.

The chain recombines TRBV20-1 with TRBJ2-1; TRBD2 matches 9 bases. The germline V gene has CDR1 DFQATT and CDR2 SNEGSKA (reference sequence). V trimming: 1 base; J trimming: 2 bases; junction bases outside the gene matches: 9. The CDR3 is made up of 17 amino acids. The CDR3 sequence: CSARVRGRARPYNEQFF. The CDR3, as DNA: TGCAGTGCTAGAGTGCGCGGGAGGGCCAGGCCCTACAATGAGCAGTTCTTC.